This T cell receptor beta chain was profiled in a study of T cell repertoires in cytomegalovirus infection. TCRdb independently ran MiXCR on the reads; one entry per CDR3 protein. The sample has 100,000 to 150,000 distinct CDR3 sequences; roughly 8.2% are singletons. Germline V lookup: CDR1 SGHKS, CDR2 YYEKEE (reference sequence). The length of the CDR3 is 16 residues. V dropped 1 base and J dropped 6 bases, with 14 bases sitting between them. Sequenced input: PBMCs. This receptor was identified in a human donor in good health (CMV status not recorded). Some clones in this sample may be carry-over from other donors' samples. The chain combines TRBV5-5 with TRBJ1-6, with a possible D match to TRBD1 (5 bases). CDR3 sequence: CASSLTDGALNSPLHF. The CDR3 nucleotides read TGTGCCAGCAGCTTGACGGACGGGGCACTTAATTCACCCCTCCACTTT.